In this sample, the clone carrying this T cell receptor beta chain turned up many times. Diagnostic assessment was based on clinical symptoms, serum thyroxine and TRAb, thyroid ultrasound and orbital computed tomography. This entry belongs to a study of T cells in Graves' hyperthyroidism and ophthalmopathy. Researchers took RNA transcripts and amplified the TCR beta CDR3 regions from them. When the TCR CDR3 underwent first-round RT-PCR, the HTBI primer set was used. TCRdb recomputed calls from the multiplex PCR reads with MiXCR, one row per CDR3 protein. Among a few hundred thousand distinct CDR3 sequences listed, 40% to 55% were seen once. J lost 4 bases, V lost 3 bases, and 10 bases had no gene match. The germline V gene encodes CDR1 SNHLY and CDR2 FYNNEI. The CDR3 loop spans 17 amino acids.

The receptor's source is an adult woman with Graves' disease, either hyperthyroidism or ophthalmopathy (not recorded which). The chain links TRBV2 to TRBJ1-2; 11 positions agree with TRBD1. Sequenced sample: peripheral blood or thyroid tissue (not recorded which). CDR3 sequence reads: CASSDGTGGRRGYGYTF. CDR3 nucleotide sequence: TGTGCCAGCAGTGACGGGACAGGGGGTCGCCGCGGCTATGGCTACACCTTC.